The 29 T cell receptor beta chains below were found in one sample sequenced in a study of identical twins. TCRdb ran MiXCR on the 5' RACE reads and lists one entry per CDR3 protein. Here the sample spans more than 1.5 million distinct CDR3 sequences, roughly a third being singletons. Sequencing was carried out using cord blood. These receptor sequences come from a newborn girl in good health.

Ten or more counts support this clonotype. This chain connects TRBV14 to TRBJ2-7; 10 nucleotides agree with TRBD2. V gave up 4 bases and J gave up 3 bases; unmatched junction bases: 6. CDR1 SGHDN and CDR2 FVKESK come from the germline V gene. The CDR3 is 15 residues long. The CDR3 is CASSRIAGGRYEQYF. CDR3 in DNA: TGTGCCAGCAGCCGAATAGCGGGAGGTCGCTACGAGCAGTACTTC. The complete variable domain, with remaining parts taken from reference TRBV14 and TRBJ2-7, reads EAGVTQFPSHSVIEKGQTVTLRCDPISGHDNLYWYRRVMGKEIKFLLHFVKESKQDESGMPNNRFLAERTGGTYSTLKVQPAELEDSGVYFCASSRIAGGRYEQYFGPGTRLTVT.

This clonotype was seen more than once but under ten times. V and J are TRBV9 and TRBJ2-1; D gene unclear. The germline V gene encodes CDR1 SGDLS and CDR2 YYNGEE. The V gene lost 0 bases and the J gene lost 10 bases, with 20 bases spanning the gap. The length of the CDR3 is 16 residues. CDR3: CASSVAPRHLLREQFF. The CDR3 region has the DNA TGTGCCAGCAGCGTAGCTCCCAGGCACCTCCTTCGGGAGCAGTTCTTC.

V gene TRBV27 combines with J gene TRBJ2-3, with TRBD2 matching over 7 bases. Trimming cost V 6 bases and J 4 bases; bases outside gene matches: 7. The CDR3 contains 14 residues. The germline V gene encodes CDR1 MNHEY and CDR2 SMNVEV (reference sequence). CDR3 loop: CASSTWEGADTQYF. In DNA, the CDR3 is TGTGCCAGCAGCACGTGGGAGGGCGCAGATACGCAGTATTTT.

This clonotype was counted a few times. The rearrangement uses TRBV29-1 and TRBJ2-3; no clear D. This CDR3 has 12 residues. Deletions cut 4 bases from V and 1 base from J, with 6 bases between. Germline values: CDR1 SQVTM, CDR2 ANQGSEA. The CDR3 spells CSVGPGTDTQYF. The CDR3 coding sequence is TGCAGCGTTGGGCCAGGCACAGATACGCAGTATTTT.

In DNA, the CDR3 is TGCAGTGCTAGCGGGACAGGGGGGACTAGCGGGAGCAATGAGCAGTTCTTC. Protein product: CSASGTGGTSGSNEQFF. The chain joins TRBV20-1 to TRBJ2-1; TRBD2 matches 14 bases. Germline loops: CDR1 DFQATT, CDR2 SNEGSKA (reference sequence). Trimming at V came to 3 bases and at J to 6 bases, leaving 10 bases not matched to a gene. The CDR3 is made up of 17 amino acids.

This clonotype showed up many times. The chain couples TRBV10-3 to TRBJ2-7; D might be TRBD1 (5 bases). The V and J ends lost 3 bases and 4 bases respectively, with 7 bases between them. This CDR3 has 12 amino acids. Germline V gene sequence: CDR1 ENHRY, CDR2 SYGVKD. The CDR3 loop is CAISDQGYEQYF. The CDR3 DNA is TGTGCCATCAGTGACCAGGGTTACGAGCAGTACTTC.

This chain connects TRBV15 to TRBJ2-1; a possible D gene is TRBD2 (5 bases). This CDR3 comprises 12 residues. Trimming cost V 1 base and J 11 bases, with 9 bases left between them. Germline CDR1 LNHNV, CDR2 YYDKDF (reference sequence). CDR3 coding DNA: TGTGCCACCAGCAGAGGCGGGCAGCAGCAGTTCTTC. Protein: CATSRGGQQQFF.

This clonotype was picked up a small number of times. The chain couples TRBV12-3 or TRBV12-4 to TRBJ1-5; no reliable D call. The V and J ends lost 8 bases and 3 bases respectively, with 8 bases between them. This CDR3 spans 12 amino acids. CDR3 region: CASGRDNQPQHF. CDR3 DNA sequence: TGTGCCAGCGGTAGGGACAATCAGCCCCAGCATTTT.

This clonotype was seen more than once but under ten times. The chain uses TRBV20-1 and TRBJ2-1, with 8 bases fitting TRBD2. Germline V CDR1 and CDR2: DFQATT, SNEGSKA (reference sequence). The V segment lost 6 bases and the J segment 0 bases; nucleotides outside the gene matches: 10. CDR3 length: 16 residues. The CDR3 nucleotides are TGCAGTGCGCGAAGACTAGCGATTAGCTCCTACAATGAGCAGTTCTTC. Translation: CSARRLAISSYNEQFF.

The chain employs TRBV7-6 and TRBJ2-1; no firm D call. Germline CDR1 is SGHVS and CDR2 is FNYEAQ. This CDR3 comprises 13 residues. The ends were cut back, 1 base at V and 7 bases at J, with 8 bases in the middle. The CDR3 protein is CASSLVFANEQFF. The CDR3 nucleotides are TGTGCCAGCAGCTTAGTTTTCGCAAATGAGCAGTTCTTC. The entire variable domain, with the rest obtained from reference TRBV7-6 and TRBJ2-1, is as follows: GAGVSQSPRYKVTKRGQDVALRCDPISGHVSLYWYRQALGQGPEFLTYFNYEAQQDKSGLPNDRFSAERPEGSISTLTIQRTEQRDSAMYRCASSLVFANEQFFGPGTRLTVL.

In this sample, this clonotype turned up a few times. The CDR3 region has the DNA TGTGCCAGCAGCGTAGACCCATTATATGGCTACACCTTC. Translated, it gives CASSVDPLYGYTF. The chain is built from TRBV9 and TRBJ1-2; D gene uncertain. Germline loops: CDR1 SGDLS, CDR2 YYNGEE. V was shortened by 0 bases and J by 5 bases, with 8 bases between the two germline ends. The CDR3 has 13 amino acids.

The chain links TRBV4-2 to TRBJ1-3; 9 nucleotides match TRBD1. The V gene end was trimmed by 5 bases and the J gene end by 0 bases; junction bases not matched to a gene: 8. In germline, CDR1 is LGHNA, CDR2 YNFKEQ. The length of the CDR3 is 17 residues. CDR3 bases: TGTGCCAGCAGCAAACTCACGGGACAGGGCTCTGGAAACACCATATATTTT. It codes for CASSKLTGQGSGNTIYF.

This clonotype was seen only a few times. The CDR3 sequence is CGHNDRPNQPQHF. The CDR3 nucleotides are TGTGGGCATAATGACAGGCCCAATCAGCCCCAGCATTTT. The rearrangement joins TRBV28 to TRBJ1-5, with D tentatively TRBD1 (6 bases). This CDR3 is built from 13 residues. The germline V gene has CDR1 MDHEN and CDR2 SYDVKM.

This clonotype was picked up a small number of times. CDR3 region: CSVELGQGRYTF. The CDR3 DNA reads as TGCAGCGTTGAACTGGGACAGGGTCGCTACACCTTC. The chain combines TRBV29-1 with TRBJ1-2, with 9 bases that match TRBD1. Unmatched junction bases numbered 4, after V lost 2 bases and J lost 9 bases. Per germline, CDR1 SQVTM and CDR2 ANQGSEA. The CDR3 sequence is 12 residues long.

CDR3 region: CASSHRGDYEQYF. CDR3 nucleotides: TGTGCCAGCAGCCATCGGGGGGATTACGAGCAGTACTTC. This chain links TRBV7-9 with TRBJ2-7; 7 nucleotides agree with TRBD2. V lost 5 bases and J lost 4; bases outside the gene matches: 5. The germline CDR1 and CDR2 sequences are SEHNR and FQNEAQ (reference sequence). CDR3 length: 13 amino acids.

The chain carries TRBV19 and TRBJ2-3; 10 bases fit TRBD2. The CDR3 consists of 17 residues. CDR1 and CDR2 from the germline V gene are LNHDA and SQIVND (reference sequence). Germline trimming cut 4 bases from V and 6 bases from J; bases unmatched to any gene: 13. The CDR3 region is CASSNPPSGSPLDTQYF. Here the CDR3 DNA reads TGTGCCAGTAGTAATCCCCCTAGCGGGAGCCCCCTGGATACGCAGTATTTT.

This clonotype has more than one count but fewer than ten. The chain links TRBV25-1 to TRBJ2-1, with 14 bases matching TRBD2. Looked up from germline, CDR1 is MGHDK and CDR2 is SYGVNS. The CDR3 runs 18 residues. Trimming removed 5 bases from V and 1 base from J; junction bases left unmatched: 7. The CDR3 sequence is CASSLRTSGRSSYNEQFF. For the CDR3, the DNA is TGTGCCAGCAGTCTCAGGACTAGCGGGAGGTCATCCTACAATGAGCAGTTCTTC.

About this clonotype: Its ends do not fully match the called genes, so a read error is possible. This rearrangement joins TRBV24-1 to TRBJ2-3; possibly TRBD1 or TRBD2 for D (5 bases each). Germline V lookup: CDR1 KGHDR, CDR2 SFDVKD. The length of the CDR3 is 17 residues. The CDR3 here is CATSDFRDDSSTDTRYF. As DNA, the CDR3 is TGTGCCACCAGTGATTTCCGGGACGACTCTAGCACAGATACGCGGTATTTT.

The sample holds a few counts of this clonotype. This chain links TRBV28 with TRBJ2-3, with 7 bases matching TRBD2. Germline values: CDR1 MDHEN, CDR2 SYDVKM. V was clipped by 6 bases and J by 0 bases; unmatched bases: 6. This CDR3 has 15 residues. The CDR3 nucleotides read TGTGCCAGCAGACCTACTAGCGAGAGCACAGATACGCAGTATTTT. As protein: CASRPTSESTDTQYF.

CDR3 in amino acids: CSARLAGGPRHTQYF. CDR3 in DNA: TGCAGTGCTAGACTAGCGGGAGGGCCTAGGCATACGCAGTATTTT. V is TRBV20-1 and J is TRBJ2-3; 12 bases align to TRBD2. This CDR3 spans 15 amino acids. Germline V gene lookup returns CDR1 DFQATT and CDR2 SNEGSKA (reference sequence). V lost 2 bases to trimming and J lost 7 bases; unmatched junction nucleotides: 7.

The chain combines TRBV20-1 with TRBJ2-3; D remains ambiguous. This CDR3 has 11 amino acids. Germline assignment: CDR1 DFQATT and CDR2 SNEGSKA (reference sequence). Trimming removed 3 bases from V and 3 bases from J, with 4 bases in between. CDR3 region: CSASWTDTQYF. The CDR3 DNA follows: TGCAGTGCTAGTTGGACAGATACGCAGTATTTT.

The genes are TRBV28 and TRBJ2-7; 15 positions match TRBD2. The V gene end was trimmed by 1 base and the J gene end by 2 bases; junction bases not matched to a gene: 9. The CDR3 consists of 19 residues. Per germline, CDR1 MDHEN and CDR2 SYDVKM. This CDR3 reads CASSLLDSGTSGRTYEQYF. CDR3 DNA sequence: TGTGCCAGCAGTTTATTGGACTCCGGGACTAGCGGGAGGACCTACGAGCAGTACTTC.

The chain uses TRBV10-3 and TRBJ1-2; maybe TRBD1 (6 bases). The V and J ends lost 6 bases and 0 bases respectively, with 20 bases between them. This CDR3 region has 17 residues. The germline CDR1 and CDR2 sequences are ENHRY and SYGVKD. For the CDR3, the DNA is TGTGCCATCAGACCCTCAACGGGACACCGAACTAACTATGGCTACACCTTC. Translation gives CAIRPSTGHRTNYGYTF.

This clonotype occurred a few times. This chain connects TRBV6-2 or TRBV6-3 to TRBJ2-4; D is uncertain. The CDR3 is 17 residues long. With 0 bases removed from V and 1 base from J, the gap between germline ends came to 13 bases. Per germline, CDR1 MNHEY and CDR2 SVGEGT. The CDR3, as DNA: TGTGCCAGCAGTTACTCGAGCAATCCTGTGGCCAAAAACATTCAGTACTTC. Translating gives CASSYSSNPVAKNIQYF.

V is TRBV7-9 and J is TRBJ2-4; D is unclear. V lost 7 bases and J lost 0, with 19 bases in between. The CDR3 covers 17 residues. Germline CDR1 is SEHNR and CDR2 is FQNEAQ (reference sequence). CDR3 region: CASIPIDPILAKNIQYF. CDR3 nucleotides: TGTGCCAGCATCCCGATTGATCCCATTTTAGCCAAAAACATTCAGTACTTC.

The chain employs TRBV5-1 and TRBJ2-7; D is ambiguous. The CDR3 totals 14 residues. The germline CDR1 and CDR2 sequences are SGHRS and YFSETQ. V was pared by 0 bases and J by 9 bases, with 16 bases between. The CDR3 protein is CASSLAGPTYGQYF. The CDR3 DNA sequence: TGCGCCAGCAGCTTGGCCGGACCTACCTATGGGCAGTACTTC.

Notes on this clonotype: A junction boundary mismatches the germline segment, possibly from a read error. This chain links TRBV10-3 with TRBJ1-6; 8 bases agree with TRBD1. Per germline, CDR1 ENHRY and CDR2 SYGVKD. The CDR3 length is 14 residues. The CDR3 DNA follows: TGTGCCATCAGTGGGACAGGGAGAAGTTCACTCCTCCACTTT. Its protein product is CAISGTGRSSLLHF.

CDR3 nucleotide sequence: TGTGCCAGCAGCTTAGCCCTTAATACACGGGATAATTCACCCCTCCACTTT. It is translated as CASSLALNTRDNSPLHF. The chain recombines TRBV7-9 with TRBJ1-6, with unresolved D. Trimming shortened V by 0 bases and J by 5 bases, and 14 bases separated the two germline ends. The V gene's germline CDR1 is SEHNR and CDR2 FQNEAQ (reference sequence). This CDR3 spans 17 amino acids.

This rearrangement joins TRBV10-1 to TRBJ2-4; 9 nucleotides match TRBD2. Trimming cost V 5 bases and J 13 bases; bases outside gene matches: 12. Looked up from germline, CDR1 is WNHNN and CDR2 is SYGVQD (reference sequence). The CDR3 runs to 14 residues. CDR3 amino acids: CASSPGLAGYKQYF. Here the CDR3 DNA reads TGCGCCAGCAGTCCGGGACTAGCCGGGTACAAGCAGTACTTC.